The next 10 T cell receptor beta chains were all read from a single sample in a study of vaccination effects on CD4 cells after COVID-19. Their antigen targets remain unknown. Sequencing followed a ViraFEST assay step that expanded antigen-specific CD4+ T cells with viral peptide pools. Subsequent to a culture period of under twelve days, CD4+ T cells were isolated. All participants had two doses of either the BNT162b2 or mRNA-1273 vaccine. TCRdb's table, derived via immunoSEQ multiplex PCR, lists solely in-frame clones and lacks some. The top ten clones hold 0.95% to 1.5% of a sample with tens of thousands of clones, about 80% of them seen once. The sequences come from CD4+ T cells from PBMCs cultured with HCoV-229E spike peptides, collected after COVID-19 vaccination. The source of these receptors is a human donor who received a COVID-19 vaccine.

The CDR3, as DNA: TGTGCCAGCAGGGACCCGGGACTCAGCTATGGCTACACCTTC. Translated, it gives CASRDPGLSYGYTF. The chain uses TRBV6-5 and TRBJ1-2; maybe TRBD1 (5 bases). V shed 6 bases and J shed 4 bases, with 15 bases lying between them. This CDR3 has 14 amino acids. Germline assignment: CDR1 MNHEY and CDR2 SVGAGI.

The chain is built from TRBV7-9 and TRBJ1-4; D remains ambiguous. The CDR3 totals 14 residues. Trimming pared 5 bases from V and 6 bases from J, leaving 13 bases between. Germline values: CDR1 SEHNR, CDR2 FQNEAQ (reference sequence). The DNA of the CDR3 is TGTGCCAGCAGCCGAAGCGTATTTGATGAAAAACTGTTTTTT. This gives the protein CASSRSVFDEKLFF.

Only one count was recorded for this clone. The rearrangement uses TRBV24-1 and TRBJ2-3, with TRBD2 matching 11 bases. With 3 bases clipped from V and 6 bases from J, the junction kept 10 bases outside the gene matches. The CDR3 is 17 amino acids. The germline gives CDR1 KGHDR, CDR2 SFDVKD. The CDR3 loop reads CATSDPRLAGGVDTQYF. CDR3 DNA sequence: TGTGCCACCAGTGATCCGCGGCTAGCGGGGGGCGTGGATACGCAGTATTTT.

This sequence joins TRBV7-9 and TRBJ1-2; no definite D call. CDR3 length: 14 residues. The ends were cut back, 6 bases at V and 2 bases at J, with 13 bases in the middle. From germline, CDR1 is SEHNR and CDR2 FQNEAQ (reference sequence). Written as DNA, the CDR3 is TGTGCCAGCAGGAGGGTGGGGATGAACTATGGCTACACCTTC. Its protein is CASRRVGMNYGYTF.

The chain recombines TRBV7-8 with TRBJ2-3; D possibly matches TRBD1 or TRBD2 (5 bases each). The V end lost 6 bases, the J end lost 1 base, and 11 bases lay between the germline ends. This CDR3 spans 14 amino acids. Germline V gives CDR1 SGHVS, CDR2 FQNEAQ. CDR3 region: CASSVGAGTDTQYF. DNA for the CDR3: TGTGCCAGCAGTGTCGGGGCAGGCACAGATACGCAGTATTTT.

This chain joins TRBV5-8 and TRBJ2-3, with 7 bases identical to TRBD2. CDR1 is SGHTS, CDR2 YDEGEE, per germline. CDR3 length equals 16 residues. The V and J ends lost 0 bases and 3 bases, in that order; junction bases with no gene match: 7. The chain's CDR3 is CASSLGGGIRTDTQYF. The CDR3 bases are TGTGCCAGCAGCTTGGGGGGGGGAATACGAACAGATACGCAGTATTTT.

The chain uses TRBV11-3 and TRBJ2-1; no clear D gene. The germline gives CDR1 SGHNT, CDR2 YENEEA. The length of the CDR3 is 13 residues. Trimming removed 5 bases from V and 5 bases from J, with 10 bases in between. The CDR3 protein is CASSINTDNEQFF. The CDR3 DNA is TGTGCCAGCAGCATAAACACGGACAATGAGCAGTTCTTC.

The genes are TRBV5-4 and TRBJ1-3; tentatively, D is TRBD1 (6 bases). This CDR3 is 15 amino acids long. Deletions cut 0 bases from V and 1 base from J, with 8 bases between. Germline V CDR1 and CDR2: SGHNT, YYREEE (reference sequence). The CDR3 loop reads CASSLAGASGNTIYF. The DNA of the CDR3 is TGTGCCAGCAGCTTGGCAGGGGCTTCTGGAAACACCATATATTTT.

In this sample, this clone turned up once. This chain links TRBV18 with TRBJ1-4, with D possibly being TRBD1 (5 bases). Germline CDR1 and CDR2: KGHSH and LQKENI. This CDR3 is built from 14 residues. V was trimmed by 1 base and J by 7 bases, leaving 10 bases between them. The chain's CDR3 is CASSPRGGTEKLFF. CDR3 coding DNA: TGTGCCAGCTCACCACGGGGGGGAACTGAAAAACTGTTTTTT. Based on the CDR3 plus reference TRBV18 and TRBJ1-4, the full variable domain is NAGVMQNPRHLVRRRGQEARLRCSPMKGHSHVYWYRQLPEEGLKFMVYLQKENIIDESGMPKERFSAEFPKEGPSILRIQQVVRGDSAAYFCASSPRGGTEKLFFGSGTQLSVL.

The gene calls are TRBV18 and TRBJ2-5, with TRBD2 as a possible D gene (5 bases). CDR1 is KGHSH, CDR2 LQKENI, per germline. CDR3 length equals 15 residues. Trimming pared 0 bases from V and 4 bases from J, leaving 12 bases between. In DNA form, the CDR3 reads TGTGCCAGCTCACCACCTATGGCCGGAGGAGAGACCCAGTACTTC. Translating it yields CASSPPMAGGETQYF.